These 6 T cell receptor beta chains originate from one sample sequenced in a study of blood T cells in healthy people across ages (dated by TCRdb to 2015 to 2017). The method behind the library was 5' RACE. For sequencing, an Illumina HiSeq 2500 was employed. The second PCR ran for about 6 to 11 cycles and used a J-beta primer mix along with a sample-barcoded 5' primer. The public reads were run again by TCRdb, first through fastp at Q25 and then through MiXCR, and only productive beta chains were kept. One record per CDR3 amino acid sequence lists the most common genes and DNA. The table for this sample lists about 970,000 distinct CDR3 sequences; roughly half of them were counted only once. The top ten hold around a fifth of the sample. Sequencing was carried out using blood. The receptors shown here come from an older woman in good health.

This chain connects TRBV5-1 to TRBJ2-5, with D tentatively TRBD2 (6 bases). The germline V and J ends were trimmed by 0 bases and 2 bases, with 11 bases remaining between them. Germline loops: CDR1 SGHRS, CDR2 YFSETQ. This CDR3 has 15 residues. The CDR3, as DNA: TGCGCCAGCAGCTTGGTGCCGGGGGAACAAGAGACCCAGTACTTC. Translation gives CASSLVPGEQETQYF.

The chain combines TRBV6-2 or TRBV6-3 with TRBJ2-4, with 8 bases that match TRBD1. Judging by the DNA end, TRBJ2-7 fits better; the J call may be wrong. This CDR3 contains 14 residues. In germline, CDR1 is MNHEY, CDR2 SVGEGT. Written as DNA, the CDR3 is TGTGCCAGCATGCGGACAGGGAACGACTACGAGCAGTACTTC. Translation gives CASMRTGNDYEQYF.

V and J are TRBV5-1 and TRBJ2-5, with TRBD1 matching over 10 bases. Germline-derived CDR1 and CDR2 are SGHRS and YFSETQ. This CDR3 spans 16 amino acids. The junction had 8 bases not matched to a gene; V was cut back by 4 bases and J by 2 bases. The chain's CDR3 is CASSPAGTGVQETQYF. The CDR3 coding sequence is TGCGCCAGCAGCCCTGCCGGGACAGGGGTTCAAGAGACCCAGTACTTC.

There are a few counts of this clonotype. The CDR3 DNA reads TGCGCCAGCAGCCAAGTCGTCCAGCAAGAGACCCAGTACTTC. Translation: CASSQVVQQETQYF. The rearrangement joins TRBV4-1 to TRBJ2-5; D ambiguous. Per the germline V gene, CDR1 is MGHRA and CDR2 is YSYEKL. V lost 1 base to trimming and J lost 2 bases, with 8 bases between them. CDR3 length equals 14 residues.

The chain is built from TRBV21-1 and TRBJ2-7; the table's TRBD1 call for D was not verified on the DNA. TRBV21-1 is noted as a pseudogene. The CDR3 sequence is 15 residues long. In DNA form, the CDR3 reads TGTGCCAGCATCAAACAGGGGGGATCCTACAATGAGCAGTACTTC. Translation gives CASIKQGGSYNEQYF.

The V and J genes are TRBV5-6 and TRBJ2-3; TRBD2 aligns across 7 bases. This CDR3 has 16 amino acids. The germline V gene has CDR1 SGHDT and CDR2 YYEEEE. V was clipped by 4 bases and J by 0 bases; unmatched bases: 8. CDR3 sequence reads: CASSPLSGWSTDTQYF. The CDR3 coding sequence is TGTGCCAGCAGCCCTCTTAGCGGGTGGAGCACAGATACGCAGTATTTT.